This T cell receptor beta chain was sequenced during a study of cytomegalovirus exposure and HLA in healthy donors (dated by TCRdb to between 2016 and 2019). Broadly, across the study: An earlier analysis of around 600 of the donors reported about 290 Gb of sequence data and around 120 million unique TCR beta sequences from some 180 million T cells. Around 300 gigabases of sequencing data and tens of millions of unique TCR sequences were included in an early release covering 550 to 800 HLA-typed donors. The genetic ancestry cluster associated with self-reported Caucasian donors included 80% to 90% of the 300 to 400 genotyped donors. The aim of the study was to test whether cataloging public T cell receptors could identify signatures of past pathogen exposure. Using immunosequencing, the study profiled T cell repertoires from 550 to 750 subjects and related those repertoires to cytomegalovirus serostatus. Besides the first cohort of hundreds of subjects, a separate validation cohort made up of 90 to 150 different subjects was used. To predict cytomegalovirus infection status, the study brought together high-throughput TCR immunosequencing, statistical association of individual TCRs with disease status, and machine learning. In a later analysis, previously published TCR beta repertoires from several hundred donors were re-analyzed and high-resolution HLA genotyping was added so that TCR occurrence patterns could be studied. In the later analysis, no new phenotypic data were used to find candidate immune exposures; instead, reliance was placed on TCR beta sequences and their occurrence across donors. An earlier analysis of about 600 of the donors used high-throughput TCR beta sequencing to judge whether each TCR beta V gene segment behaved as functional or pseudogenic. Donor age, sex, ethnicity and CMV serostatus were compiled alongside the repertoire data. A later genetic analysis used genome-wide SNP genotypes for about 65% of the roughly 700 donors, treating that subset as a discovery cohort. Every discovery cohort repertoire had been produced on one sequencing platform. HLA typing covered class I and class II loci at four-digit resolution. Typing coverage varied by locus: about 629-630 donors for A, B, C, DRB1 and DQB1; approximately 500 for DQA1; more than 600 for DPA1; roughly 470 for DPB1. Because of strong linkage in the cohort, roughly five DR-DQ haplotypes were treated as single units for association and clustering. On average, 235,054 unique TCR beta nucleotide sequences were sequenced per donor among 398 genotyped donors of the cohort, with about 17% of those sequences being non-productive.

Library preparation employed the immunoSEQ multiplex PCR assay. The multiplex PCR relied on a mix of 60 forward primers for TCR Vbeta segments and 13 reverse primers for TCR Jbeta segments. Amplification of the CDR3 region of rearranged TCR beta genes was performed with a multiplex PCR assay on genomic DNA. The Illumina HiSeq System was used to sequence the amplified TCR beta libraries as 87-base-pair reads. The study's processing was this. A later analysis tallied roughly 80 million unique TCR beta chains across the 600 to 700 repertoires, and 10 million to 11 million of those chains were shared by two or more donors. To remove PCR and sequencing errors, raw reads were error-corrected and collapsed into unique sequences using a nearest-neighbor algorithm that merged closely related sequences. To assign V, D and J gene segments, CDR3 sequences were aligned to IMGT reference sequences. For a sequence to be retained, at least a six-nucleotide match to both a V gene segment and a J gene segment was required. Rearrangements were classified as productive when the CDR3 lacked stop codons and remained in frame with V and J, and all other rearrangements were classified as non-productive. CDR3 was defined by IMGT convention, running from the second conserved V-encoded cysteine to the conserved J-encoded phenylalanine. The earlier analysis of 500 to 750 of the donors excluded any sequence lacking an unambiguous match to a single V gene segment. In an earlier analysis of approximately 500 of the donors, a V segment was called functional when productive rearrangements were above 56.7%, and segregating when the standard deviation between donors exceeded 5%. A statistical classification framework was built to diagnose cytomegalovirus status from the catalog of TCR beta chain sequences. V and J gene assignment, in a later analysis, came from comparing TCR nucleotide sequences with IMGT/GENE-DB human TR gene sequences. In a later analysis, CDR3 sequences and most-parsimonious VDJ recombination scenarios were assigned using the TCRdist pipeline. In a later analysis, each TCR beta chain was defined by its CDR3 amino acid sequence together with its V-gene family, and reads without a unique V-gene family were excluded. In a later analysis, 450 to 600 highly shared, low-generation-probability nucleotide sequences were removed to address suspected cross-contamination and a sequencing artifact. A later analysis calculated a clonal expansion index for each public chain from normalized within-repertoire ranks of inferred template counts. A later analysis computed generation probabilities with a VDJ recombination model fitted to out-of-frame rearrangements, and checked the results against IGoR. In a later analysis, TCR-TCR, TCR-HLA and TCR-CMV co-occurrence was scored with hypergeometric tests, and a repertoire-size bias correction was applied to TCR pairs. To estimate false discovery rates, a later analysis permuted the HLA or CMV assignments 20 times. In a later analysis, co-occurring TCRs were grouped using DBSCAN, with TCRdist sequence similarity added in when clustering inside HLA-allele-positive subsets. Co-occurrence clustering excluded repertoires with fewer than 30,000 or more than 120,000 public chains, plus five with anomalous nucleotide sharing. In TCRdb, the immuneACCESS table is reduced to in-frame sequences with V and J assigned. These tables do not hold every clone; where another copy was compared, an unresolved V gene accounts for under half, and the others remain unexplained. Clone size and V and J calls were adopted from that table, with D and trimming inferred from the DNA. The sample yields approximately 170,000 clones; 65% to 90% were counted once. Of the sample, about 2.5% is held by the ten largest clones.

The cohort was made up of roughly 670 healthy bone marrow donors. All cohort members were sampled while nominally healthy, although unrecorded immune exposures were likely present. The donor was CMV seronegative and belonged to the group of more than 300 seronegative cohort members. A peripheral blood sample was collected from each donor, and TCR beta sequencing was performed on peripheral blood mononuclear cells. Genomic DNA extraction from the blood cell samples was performed with the Qiagen DNeasy Blood Extraction Kit. From the germline V gene, CDR1 is SGDLS and CDR2 is YYNGEE. Reading from cysteine to phenylalanine, the CDR3 counts 14 amino acids. The sequence is cut down to CDR3 DNA, 42 bases in frame from base 1. Cut back by 2 bases and 8 bases, the V and J ends lie 16 bases apart. Results and caveats for the whole study, not just this receptor: Compared with the roughly 720-donor mean, donors in an Asian-associated ancestry cluster had fewer N-insertions in productive TCRs, according to a later genetic analysis. When HLA alleles, especially DR and DQ, strongly co-occurred, TCR associations were difficult to assign to individual alleles. In a later analysis, TCR association rates were found to vary across HLA loci, with the most associated TCRs seen for DRB1 alleles and the fewest for HLA-C alleles. According to a later analysis, most CMV-associated TCR beta chains appeared to be HLA-restricted, and the HLA associations seemed to be driven largely by CMV exposure. In an earlier analysis of more than 500 of the donors, most TCR beta V segments appeared in productive rearrangements about 87% or about 30% of the time, broadly matching IMGT annotations. In a later analysis, around 17,000 TCR beta sequences were associated with specific HLA alleles at a false discovery rate of 0.05. Linkage disequilibrium might explain the correlated functional status among segregating V segments, but an unknown experimental factor could not be ruled out. A later analysis reported that several top co-occurrence clusters appeared linked to parvovirus B19, influenza, CMV and Epstein-Barr virus. HLA typing was unavailable for some donors at each locus, so association tests used only the typed subset. A further reported finding was that TCR beta sequences accurately predicted the HLA-A and HLA-B alleles for most subjects in the first cohort. In vitro tests confirmed that three of the cytomegalovirus-associated TCR beta chains recognize cytomegalovirus antigens. A cluster of highly shared sequence variants was judged likely to represent a technical artifact of the sequencing pipeline. The authors suggested that the approach could potentially be generalized to other disease states and immunological phenotypes. Across donors, most TCR sequences were observed very rarely, whereas some public TCRs were present in many individuals. Some IMGT-functional V segments, including TRBV6-2 and TRBV6-3, could not be distinguished by the 87-base-pair reads and were therefore excluded. The presence/absence analyses assumed that sequencing depth was roughly uniform across donors, and that assumption may not be true. Because counts were too low, around 18 rarely observed V segments, including chromosome 9 orphons, were left out of the earlier analysis of 587 of the donors. V-gene and J-gene trimming of TCR beta chains was associated with a missense DCLRE1C variant in a later genetic analysis, and the association was replicated in an independent cohort. In a later analysis, HLA-associated TCR beta chains showed more clonal expansion and lower generation probabilities than non-associated chains that were equally common. In the study, around 150 TCR beta chains were listed as associated with cytomegalovirus. The classifier was reported to diagnose cytomegalovirus status with high specificity and sensitivity in both the original cohort and the validation cohort. This cohort had only TCR beta chains sequenced, and the lack of alpha or paired-chain data limited which features could be detected. Immune exposure information for the cohort was limited to CMV serostatus.

Worth noting for this clone: Its antigen specificity is not known. No base quality information exists; no much larger clone differs at one position.

The sequence derives from a male donor in good health and CMV-seronegative. The sequenced material came from PBMCs. The receptor chain draws on TRBV9 and TRBJ1-2; no D gene can be assigned with confidence. The nucleotides are TGTGCCAGCAGCGTCCTCAACACCGAATCGGGCTACACCTTC. Its product reads: CASSVLNTESGYTF.